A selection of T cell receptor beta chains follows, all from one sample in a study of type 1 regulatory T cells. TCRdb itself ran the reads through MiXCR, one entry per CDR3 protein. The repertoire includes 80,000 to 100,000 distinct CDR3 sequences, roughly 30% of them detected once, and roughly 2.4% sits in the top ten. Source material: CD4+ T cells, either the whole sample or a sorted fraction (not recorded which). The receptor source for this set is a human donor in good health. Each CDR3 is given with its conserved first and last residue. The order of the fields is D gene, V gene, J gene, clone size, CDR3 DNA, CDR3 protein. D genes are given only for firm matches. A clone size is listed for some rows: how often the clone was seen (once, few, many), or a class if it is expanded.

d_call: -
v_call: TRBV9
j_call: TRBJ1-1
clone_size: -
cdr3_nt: TGTGCCAGCAGCGTAGTAACAGGGACTTCTGAAGCTTTCTTT
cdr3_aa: CASSVVTGTSEAFF

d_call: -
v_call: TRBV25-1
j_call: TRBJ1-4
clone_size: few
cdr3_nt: TGTGCCAGCAGTGAAACACTCCCGACCGGGAATGAAAAACTGTTTTTT
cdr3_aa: CASSETLPTGNEKLFF

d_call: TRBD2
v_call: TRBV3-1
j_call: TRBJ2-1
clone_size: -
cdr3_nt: TGTGCCAGCAGCCCCACCGGGACTAGCGGGGAGCAGTTCTTC
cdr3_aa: CASSPTGTSGEQFF

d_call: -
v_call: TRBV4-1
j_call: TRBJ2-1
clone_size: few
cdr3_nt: TGCGCCAGCAGCCGAGGGGGTAGCGGCAACAATGAGCAGTTCTTC
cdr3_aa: CASSRGGSGNNEQFF

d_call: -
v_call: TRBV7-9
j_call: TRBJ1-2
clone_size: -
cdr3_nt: TGTGCCAGCAGCTTAGCGGCGGGAATCCCCGTGAACTTCTATGGCTTCACCTTC
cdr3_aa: CASSLAAGIPVNFYGFTF

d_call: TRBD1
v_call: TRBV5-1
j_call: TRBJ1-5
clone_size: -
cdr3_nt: TGCGCCAGCAGCCCGGACGGGACAGGGGGCCCTCAGCCCCAGCATTTT
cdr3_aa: CASSPDGTGGPQPQHF

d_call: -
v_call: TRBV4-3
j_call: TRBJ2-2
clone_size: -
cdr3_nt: TGCGCCAGCAGCCATGAGTACATCGGGGAGCTGTTTTTT
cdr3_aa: CASSHEYIGELFF

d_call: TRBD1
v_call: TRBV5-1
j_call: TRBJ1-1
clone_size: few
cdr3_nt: TGCGCCAGCAGCTTGGGACCAGGGGGGAGCACTGAAGCTTTCTTT
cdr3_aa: CASSLGPGGSTEAFF

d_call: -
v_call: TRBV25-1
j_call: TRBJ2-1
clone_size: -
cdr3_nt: TGTGCCAGCAGTGAGGTCCCAGGGGATGAGCAGTTCTTC
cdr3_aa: CASSEVPGDEQFF

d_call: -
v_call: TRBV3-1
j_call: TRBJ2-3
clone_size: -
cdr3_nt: TGTGCCAGCAGCCGTTACAGCGGAGATACGCAGTATTTT
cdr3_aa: CASSRYSGDTQYF

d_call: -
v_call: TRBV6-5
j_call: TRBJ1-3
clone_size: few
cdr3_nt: TGTGCCAGCAGTTACGTGGCAGGAGGTGGAAACACCATATATTTT
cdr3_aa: CASSYVAGGGNTIYF

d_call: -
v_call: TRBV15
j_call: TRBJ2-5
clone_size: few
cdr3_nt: TGTGCCACCAGCAGAGACGGGACGCACCAAGAGACCCAGTACTTC
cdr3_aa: CATSRDGTHQETQYF

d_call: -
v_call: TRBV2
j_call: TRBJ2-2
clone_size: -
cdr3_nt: TGTGCCAGCAGTGCATCCCAGGGTAACACCGGGGAGCTGTTTTTT
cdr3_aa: CASSASQGNTGELFF

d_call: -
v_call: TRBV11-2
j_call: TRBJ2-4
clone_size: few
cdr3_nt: TGTGCCAGCAGCCCCGGGACTTTCAACATTCAGTACTTC
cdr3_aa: CASSPGTFNIQYF

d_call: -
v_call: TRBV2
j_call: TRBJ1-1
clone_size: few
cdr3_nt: TGTGCCAGCAGTGGTATCCTGAACACTGAAGCTTTCTTT
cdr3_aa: CASSGILNTEAFF

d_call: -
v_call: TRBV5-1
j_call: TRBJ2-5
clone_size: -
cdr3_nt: TGCGCCAGCGGGGACACAGAGACCCAGTACTTC
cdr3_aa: CASGDTETQYF

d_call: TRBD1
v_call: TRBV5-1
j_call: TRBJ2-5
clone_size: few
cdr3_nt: TGCGCCAGCAGCGCGGACAGGGGTTTCCAAGAGACCCAGTACTTC
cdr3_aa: CASSADRGFQETQYF

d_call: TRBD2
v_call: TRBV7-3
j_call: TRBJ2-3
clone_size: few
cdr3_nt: TGTGCCAGCAGCTTAGGTCTAGCGGGAGACATGGGCACAGATACGCAGTATTTT
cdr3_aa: CASSLGLAGDMGTDTQYF

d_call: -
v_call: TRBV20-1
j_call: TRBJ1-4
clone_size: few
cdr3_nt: TGCAGTGCTAGAAGGGGCGAGGTTAATGAAAAACTGTTTTTT
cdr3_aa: CSARRGEVNEKLFF

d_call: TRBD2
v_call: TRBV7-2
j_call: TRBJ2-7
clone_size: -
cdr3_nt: TGTGCCAGCAGCTTAGGCCTAGCGGTAGGCAAGCAGTACTTC
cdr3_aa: CASSLGLAVGKQYF

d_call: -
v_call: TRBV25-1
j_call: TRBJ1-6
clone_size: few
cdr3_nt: TGTGCCAGCAGTGAAACAGGGAGGCACTCACCCCTCCACTTT
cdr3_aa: CASSETGRHSPLHF

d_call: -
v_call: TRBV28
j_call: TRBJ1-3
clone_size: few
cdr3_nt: TGTGCCAGCACCCCACCGGTAGGAAACACCATATATTTT
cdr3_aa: CASTPPVGNTIYF

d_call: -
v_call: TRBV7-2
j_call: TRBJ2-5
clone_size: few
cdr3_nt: TGTGCCAGCAGCTTATTAGGGACCGAGACCCAGTACTTC
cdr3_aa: CASSLLGTETQYF

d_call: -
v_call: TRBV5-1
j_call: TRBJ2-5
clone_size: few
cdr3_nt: TGCGCCAGCACCCTAACAGCCGCTATCTTAGAGACCCAGTACTTC
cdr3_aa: CASTLTAAILETQYF

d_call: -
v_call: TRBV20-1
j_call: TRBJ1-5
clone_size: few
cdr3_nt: TGCAGTGCTAGTCGCAGGGGAACAGGAGGCAATCAGCCCCAGCATTTT
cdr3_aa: CSASRRGTGGNQPQHF

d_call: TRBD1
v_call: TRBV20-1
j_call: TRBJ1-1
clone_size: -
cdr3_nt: TGCAGTGCTATAAGGGGGCTGGGCACTGAAGCTTTCTTT
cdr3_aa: CSAIRGLGTEAFF

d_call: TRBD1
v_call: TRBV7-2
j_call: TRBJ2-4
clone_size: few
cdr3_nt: TGTGCCAGCAGCTTAGGGGCAGGGGGCTGGGACATTCAGTACTTC
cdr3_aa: CASSLGAGGWDIQYF

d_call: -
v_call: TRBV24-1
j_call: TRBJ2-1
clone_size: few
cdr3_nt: TGTGCCACCAGTGATTTGCAAGCCCAGGGGTACAATGAGCAGTTCTTC
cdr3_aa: CATSDLQAQGYNEQFF

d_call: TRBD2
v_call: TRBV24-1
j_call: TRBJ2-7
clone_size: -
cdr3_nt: TGTGCCACCAGTGATTTCCTGGGACTAGCGGGAGGCCTCCACGAGCAGTACTTC
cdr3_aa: CATSDFLGLAGGLHEQYF

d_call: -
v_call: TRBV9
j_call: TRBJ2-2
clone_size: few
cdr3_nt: TGTGCCAGCAGCGTAGGCGCAGACACCGGGGAGCTGTTTTTT
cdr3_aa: CASSVGADTGELFF

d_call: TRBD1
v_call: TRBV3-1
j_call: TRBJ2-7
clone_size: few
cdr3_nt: TGTGCCAGCAGCCAAGATTCCGGGACAGGTGCACCCGAGCAGTACTTC
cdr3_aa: CASSQDSGTGAPEQYF

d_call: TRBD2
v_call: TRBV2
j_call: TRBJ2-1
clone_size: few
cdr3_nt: TGTGCCAGCAGTGGACTAGCGGGAGGGCAGAATGAGCAGTTCTTC
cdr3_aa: CASSGLAGGQNEQFF

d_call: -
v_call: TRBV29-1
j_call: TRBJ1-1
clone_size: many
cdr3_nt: TGCAGCGTCGCTACCGCCGGGGAAGCTTTCTTT
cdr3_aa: CSVATAGEAFF

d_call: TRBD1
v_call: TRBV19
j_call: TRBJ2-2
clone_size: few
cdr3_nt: TGTGCCAGTAGTGCGACAGGGGCCGGGGAGCTGTTTTTT
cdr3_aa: CASSATGAGELFF

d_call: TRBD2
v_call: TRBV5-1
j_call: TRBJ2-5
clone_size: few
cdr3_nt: TGCGCCAGCAGCTTGGGGGGGGAAGCGGGACAAGAGACCCAGTACTTC
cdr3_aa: CASSLGGEAGQETQYF

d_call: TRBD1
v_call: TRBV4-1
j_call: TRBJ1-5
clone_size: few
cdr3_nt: TGCGCCAGCAGCCAAGATTGGGTACAGGGGGTTCAGCCCCAGCATTTT
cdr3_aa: CASSQDWVQGVQPQHF

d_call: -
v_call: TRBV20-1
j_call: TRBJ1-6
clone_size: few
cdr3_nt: TGCAGTGCTAGAGATTGGGGGCAGGTGTATAATTCACCCCTCCACTTT
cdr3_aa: CSARDWGQVYNSPLHF

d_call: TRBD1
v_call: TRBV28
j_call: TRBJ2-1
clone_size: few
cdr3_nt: TGTGCCAGCAGCGCCGGGACAGGGGAGACCAATGAGCAGTTCTTC
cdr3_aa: CASSAGTGETNEQFF

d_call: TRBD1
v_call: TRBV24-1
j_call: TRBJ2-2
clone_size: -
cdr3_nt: TGTGCCACCACAGGGGGTAGCGGGGAGCTGTTTTTT
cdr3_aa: CATTGGSGELFF